Below are 7 T cell receptor beta chains sequenced from a single sample in a study of T-cell reconstitution after alpha-beta-depleted transplantation in children. Unique molecular identifiers featured in how the TCRbeta library was prepared. Using its own MiXCR run on the PCR reads, TCRdb lists one record per CDR3 protein. The profile shows some 200,000 distinct CDR3 sequences, about 8.2% of them singletons. The sequences come from PBMCs, mostly from graft donor cells, collected 360 days after TCRalphabeta/CD19-depleted stem cell transplant. The receptor set was obtained from a male patient aged 2-15 years who had a stem cell transplant for acute myeloid leukemia, so the T cells may come from the graft donor.

In its sample, this clonotype was seen a few times. The J gene is TRBJ2-5, the V gene TRBV27; D may be TRBD2 (5 bases). This CDR3 is built from 14 residues. V lost 4 bases to trimming and J lost 5 bases, with 14 bases between them. Germline values: CDR1 MNHEY, CDR2 SMNVEV (reference sequence). The CDR3 bases are TGTGCCAGCAGTTCCGCCGTGAGGGCGGAGACCCAGTACTTC. Amino acid sequence: CASSSAVRAETQYF.

The genes are TRBV30 and TRBJ2-5; D might be TRBD2 (5 bases). CDR1 GTSNPN and CDR2 SVGIG come from the germline V gene (reference sequence). Trimming cost V 3 bases and J 5 bases, with 16 bases left between them. The CDR3 length is 14 residues. CDR3 protein: CAWSSLLGGETQYF. The CDR3 DNA sequence: TGTGCCTGGAGCTCACTGCTCGGCGGGGAGACCCAGTACTTC.

This clonotype appeared a few times. The rearrangement links TRBV7-2 to TRBJ1-5; perhaps TRBD1 as D (6 bases). Germline values: CDR1 SGHTA, CDR2 FQGNSA. Trimming shortened V by 5 bases and J by 3 bases, and 14 bases separated the two germline ends. This CDR3 region has 15 residues. The CDR3: CASSTTQGFNQPQHF. The DNA of the CDR3 is TGTGCCAGCAGCACGACGCAGGGGTTCAATCAGCCCCAGCATTTT.

The table lists this clonotype with a few counts. The chain recombines TRBV5-1 with TRBJ2-1; TRBD1 matches at 8 bases. V gave up 5 bases and J gave up 6 bases; unmatched junction bases: 4. In germline, CDR1 is SGHRS, CDR2 YFSETQ. The CDR3 totals 13 residues. CDR3 in amino acids: CASRMGQVNEQFF. For the CDR3, the DNA is TGCGCCAGCAGAATGGGACAGGTCAATGAGCAGTTCTTC.

This clonotype has just a few counts. This chain links TRBV29-1 with TRBJ2-1, with TRBD2 identical over 14 bases. The V segment lost 8 bases and the J segment 8 bases; nucleotides outside the gene matches: 5. CDR3 length equals 13 residues. CDR1 is SQVTM, CDR2 ANQGSEA, per germline. The CDR3 sequence is CSSWGLAGDEQFF. DNA of the CDR3: TGCAGCTCTTGGGGACTAGCGGGAGATGAGCAGTTCTTC.

Many counts were recorded for this clonotype. The chain has TRBV20-1 and TRBJ2-3; TRBD2 matches 11 bases. Germline V CDR1 and CDR2: DFQATT, SNEGSKA (reference sequence). The CDR3 covers 14 residues. With V trimmed by 4 bases and J by 4 bases, 4 bases remained unmatched. The CDR3 here is CSAKGLAGADTQYF. The CDR3 region has the DNA TGCAGTGCTAAAGGACTAGCGGGTGCAGATACGCAGTATTTT.

This clonotype appeared many times. The gene calls are TRBV10-3 and TRBJ1-2; D is possibly TRBD1 (6 bases). The CDR3 length is 13 residues. The germline V gene encodes CDR1 ENHRY and CDR2 SYGVKD. The ends were cut back, 4 bases at V and 5 bases at J, with 11 bases in the middle. The CDR3 sequence is CAISVGQGYGYTF. CDR3 bases: TGTGCCATCAGTGTCGGGCAGGGGTATGGCTACACCTTC.